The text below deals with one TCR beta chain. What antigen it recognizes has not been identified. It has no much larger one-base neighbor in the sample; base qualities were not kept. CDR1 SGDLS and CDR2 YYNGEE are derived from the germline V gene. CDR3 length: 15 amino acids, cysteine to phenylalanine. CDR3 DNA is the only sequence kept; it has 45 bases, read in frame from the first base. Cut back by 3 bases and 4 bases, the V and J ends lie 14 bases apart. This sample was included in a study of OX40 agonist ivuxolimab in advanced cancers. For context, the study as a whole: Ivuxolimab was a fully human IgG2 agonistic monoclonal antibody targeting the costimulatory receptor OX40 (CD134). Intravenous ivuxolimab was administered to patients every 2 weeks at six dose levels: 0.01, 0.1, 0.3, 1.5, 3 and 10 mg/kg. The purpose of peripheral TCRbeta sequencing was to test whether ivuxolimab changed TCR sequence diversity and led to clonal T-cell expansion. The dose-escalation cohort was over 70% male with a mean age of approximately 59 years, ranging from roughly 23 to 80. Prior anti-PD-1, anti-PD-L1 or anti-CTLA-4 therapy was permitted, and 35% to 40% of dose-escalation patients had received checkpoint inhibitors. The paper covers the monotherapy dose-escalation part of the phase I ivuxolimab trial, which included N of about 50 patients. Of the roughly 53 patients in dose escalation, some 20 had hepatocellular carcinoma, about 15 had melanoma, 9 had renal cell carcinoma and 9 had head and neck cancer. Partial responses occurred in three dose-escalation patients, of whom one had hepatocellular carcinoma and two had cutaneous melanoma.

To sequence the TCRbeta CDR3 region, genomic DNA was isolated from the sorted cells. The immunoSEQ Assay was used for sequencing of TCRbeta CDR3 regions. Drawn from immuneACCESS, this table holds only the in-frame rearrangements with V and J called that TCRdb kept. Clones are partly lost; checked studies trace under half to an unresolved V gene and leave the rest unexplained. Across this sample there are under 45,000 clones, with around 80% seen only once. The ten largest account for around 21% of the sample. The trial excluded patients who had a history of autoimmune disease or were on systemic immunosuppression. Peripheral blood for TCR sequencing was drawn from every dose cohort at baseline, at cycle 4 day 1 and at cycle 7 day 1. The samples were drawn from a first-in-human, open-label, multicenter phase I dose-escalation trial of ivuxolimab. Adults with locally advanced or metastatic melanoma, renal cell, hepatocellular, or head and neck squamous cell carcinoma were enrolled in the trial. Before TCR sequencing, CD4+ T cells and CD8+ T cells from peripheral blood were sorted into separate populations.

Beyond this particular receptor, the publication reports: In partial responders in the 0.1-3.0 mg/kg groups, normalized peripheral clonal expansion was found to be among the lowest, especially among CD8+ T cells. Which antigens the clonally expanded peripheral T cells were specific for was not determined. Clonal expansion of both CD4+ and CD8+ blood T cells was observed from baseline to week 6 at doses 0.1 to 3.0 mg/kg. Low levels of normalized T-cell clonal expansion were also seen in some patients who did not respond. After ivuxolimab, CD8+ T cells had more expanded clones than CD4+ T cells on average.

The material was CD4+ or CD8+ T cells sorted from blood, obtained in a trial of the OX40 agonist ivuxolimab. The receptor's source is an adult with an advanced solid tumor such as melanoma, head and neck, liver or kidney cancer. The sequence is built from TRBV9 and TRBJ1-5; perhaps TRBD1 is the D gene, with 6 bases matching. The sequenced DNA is TGTGCCAGCAGCGAAGGACAGACACGTAATCAGCCCCAGCATTTT. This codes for CASSEGQTRNQPQHF.